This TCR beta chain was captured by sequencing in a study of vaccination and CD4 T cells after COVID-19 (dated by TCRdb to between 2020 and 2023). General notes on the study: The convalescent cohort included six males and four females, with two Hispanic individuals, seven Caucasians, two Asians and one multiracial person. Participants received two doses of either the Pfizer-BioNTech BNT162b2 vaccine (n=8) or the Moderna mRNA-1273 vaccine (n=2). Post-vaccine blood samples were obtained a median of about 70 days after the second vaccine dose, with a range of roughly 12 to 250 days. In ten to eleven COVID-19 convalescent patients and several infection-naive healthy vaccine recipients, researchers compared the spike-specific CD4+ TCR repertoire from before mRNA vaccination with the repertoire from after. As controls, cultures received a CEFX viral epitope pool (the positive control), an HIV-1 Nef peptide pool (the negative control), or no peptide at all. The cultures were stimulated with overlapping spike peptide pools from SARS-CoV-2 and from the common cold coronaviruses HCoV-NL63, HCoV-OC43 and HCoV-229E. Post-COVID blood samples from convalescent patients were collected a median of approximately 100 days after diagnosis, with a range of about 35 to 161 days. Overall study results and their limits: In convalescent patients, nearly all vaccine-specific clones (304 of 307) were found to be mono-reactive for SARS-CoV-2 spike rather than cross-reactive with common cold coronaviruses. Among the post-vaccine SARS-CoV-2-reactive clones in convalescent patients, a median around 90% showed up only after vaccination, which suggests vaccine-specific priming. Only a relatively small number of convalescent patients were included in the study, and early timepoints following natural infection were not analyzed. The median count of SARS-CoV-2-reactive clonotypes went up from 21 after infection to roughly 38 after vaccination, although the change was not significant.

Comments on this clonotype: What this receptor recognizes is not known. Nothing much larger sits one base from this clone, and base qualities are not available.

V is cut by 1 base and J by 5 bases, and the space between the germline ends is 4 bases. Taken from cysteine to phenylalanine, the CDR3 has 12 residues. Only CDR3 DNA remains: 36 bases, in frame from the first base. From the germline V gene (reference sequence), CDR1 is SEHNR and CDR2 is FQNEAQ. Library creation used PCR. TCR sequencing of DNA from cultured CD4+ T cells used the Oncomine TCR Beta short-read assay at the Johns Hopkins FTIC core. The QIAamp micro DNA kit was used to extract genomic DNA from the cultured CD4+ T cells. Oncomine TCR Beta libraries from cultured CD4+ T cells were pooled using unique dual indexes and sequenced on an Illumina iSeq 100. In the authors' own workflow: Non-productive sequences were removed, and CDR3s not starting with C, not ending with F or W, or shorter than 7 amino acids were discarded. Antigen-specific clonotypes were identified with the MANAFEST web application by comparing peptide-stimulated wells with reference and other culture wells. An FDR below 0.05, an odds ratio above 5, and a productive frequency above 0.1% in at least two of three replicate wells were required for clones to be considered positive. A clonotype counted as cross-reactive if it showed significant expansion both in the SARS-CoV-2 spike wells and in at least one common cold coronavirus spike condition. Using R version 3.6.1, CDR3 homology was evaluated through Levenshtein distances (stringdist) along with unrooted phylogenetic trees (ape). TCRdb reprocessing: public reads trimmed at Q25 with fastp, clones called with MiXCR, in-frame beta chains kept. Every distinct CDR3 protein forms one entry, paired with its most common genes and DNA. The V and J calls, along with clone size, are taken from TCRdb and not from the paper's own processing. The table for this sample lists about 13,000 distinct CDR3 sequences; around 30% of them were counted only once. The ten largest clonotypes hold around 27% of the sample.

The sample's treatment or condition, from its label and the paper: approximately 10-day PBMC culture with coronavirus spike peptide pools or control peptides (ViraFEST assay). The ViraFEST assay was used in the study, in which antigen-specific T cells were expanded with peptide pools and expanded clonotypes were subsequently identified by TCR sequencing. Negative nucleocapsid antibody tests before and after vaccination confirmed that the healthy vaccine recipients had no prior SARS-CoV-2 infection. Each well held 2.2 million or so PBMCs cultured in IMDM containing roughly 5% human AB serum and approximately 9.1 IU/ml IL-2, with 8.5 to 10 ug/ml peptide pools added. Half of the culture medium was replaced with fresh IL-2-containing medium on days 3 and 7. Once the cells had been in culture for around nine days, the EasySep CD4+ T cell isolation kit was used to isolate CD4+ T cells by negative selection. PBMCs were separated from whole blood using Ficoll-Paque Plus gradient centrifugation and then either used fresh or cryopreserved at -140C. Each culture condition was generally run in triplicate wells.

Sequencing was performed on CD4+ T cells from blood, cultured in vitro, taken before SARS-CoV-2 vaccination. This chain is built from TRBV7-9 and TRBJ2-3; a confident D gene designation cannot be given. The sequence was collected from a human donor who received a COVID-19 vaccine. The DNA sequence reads TGTGCCAGCAGCTTAGATGAAGATACGCAGTATTTT. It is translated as CASSLDEDTQYF.